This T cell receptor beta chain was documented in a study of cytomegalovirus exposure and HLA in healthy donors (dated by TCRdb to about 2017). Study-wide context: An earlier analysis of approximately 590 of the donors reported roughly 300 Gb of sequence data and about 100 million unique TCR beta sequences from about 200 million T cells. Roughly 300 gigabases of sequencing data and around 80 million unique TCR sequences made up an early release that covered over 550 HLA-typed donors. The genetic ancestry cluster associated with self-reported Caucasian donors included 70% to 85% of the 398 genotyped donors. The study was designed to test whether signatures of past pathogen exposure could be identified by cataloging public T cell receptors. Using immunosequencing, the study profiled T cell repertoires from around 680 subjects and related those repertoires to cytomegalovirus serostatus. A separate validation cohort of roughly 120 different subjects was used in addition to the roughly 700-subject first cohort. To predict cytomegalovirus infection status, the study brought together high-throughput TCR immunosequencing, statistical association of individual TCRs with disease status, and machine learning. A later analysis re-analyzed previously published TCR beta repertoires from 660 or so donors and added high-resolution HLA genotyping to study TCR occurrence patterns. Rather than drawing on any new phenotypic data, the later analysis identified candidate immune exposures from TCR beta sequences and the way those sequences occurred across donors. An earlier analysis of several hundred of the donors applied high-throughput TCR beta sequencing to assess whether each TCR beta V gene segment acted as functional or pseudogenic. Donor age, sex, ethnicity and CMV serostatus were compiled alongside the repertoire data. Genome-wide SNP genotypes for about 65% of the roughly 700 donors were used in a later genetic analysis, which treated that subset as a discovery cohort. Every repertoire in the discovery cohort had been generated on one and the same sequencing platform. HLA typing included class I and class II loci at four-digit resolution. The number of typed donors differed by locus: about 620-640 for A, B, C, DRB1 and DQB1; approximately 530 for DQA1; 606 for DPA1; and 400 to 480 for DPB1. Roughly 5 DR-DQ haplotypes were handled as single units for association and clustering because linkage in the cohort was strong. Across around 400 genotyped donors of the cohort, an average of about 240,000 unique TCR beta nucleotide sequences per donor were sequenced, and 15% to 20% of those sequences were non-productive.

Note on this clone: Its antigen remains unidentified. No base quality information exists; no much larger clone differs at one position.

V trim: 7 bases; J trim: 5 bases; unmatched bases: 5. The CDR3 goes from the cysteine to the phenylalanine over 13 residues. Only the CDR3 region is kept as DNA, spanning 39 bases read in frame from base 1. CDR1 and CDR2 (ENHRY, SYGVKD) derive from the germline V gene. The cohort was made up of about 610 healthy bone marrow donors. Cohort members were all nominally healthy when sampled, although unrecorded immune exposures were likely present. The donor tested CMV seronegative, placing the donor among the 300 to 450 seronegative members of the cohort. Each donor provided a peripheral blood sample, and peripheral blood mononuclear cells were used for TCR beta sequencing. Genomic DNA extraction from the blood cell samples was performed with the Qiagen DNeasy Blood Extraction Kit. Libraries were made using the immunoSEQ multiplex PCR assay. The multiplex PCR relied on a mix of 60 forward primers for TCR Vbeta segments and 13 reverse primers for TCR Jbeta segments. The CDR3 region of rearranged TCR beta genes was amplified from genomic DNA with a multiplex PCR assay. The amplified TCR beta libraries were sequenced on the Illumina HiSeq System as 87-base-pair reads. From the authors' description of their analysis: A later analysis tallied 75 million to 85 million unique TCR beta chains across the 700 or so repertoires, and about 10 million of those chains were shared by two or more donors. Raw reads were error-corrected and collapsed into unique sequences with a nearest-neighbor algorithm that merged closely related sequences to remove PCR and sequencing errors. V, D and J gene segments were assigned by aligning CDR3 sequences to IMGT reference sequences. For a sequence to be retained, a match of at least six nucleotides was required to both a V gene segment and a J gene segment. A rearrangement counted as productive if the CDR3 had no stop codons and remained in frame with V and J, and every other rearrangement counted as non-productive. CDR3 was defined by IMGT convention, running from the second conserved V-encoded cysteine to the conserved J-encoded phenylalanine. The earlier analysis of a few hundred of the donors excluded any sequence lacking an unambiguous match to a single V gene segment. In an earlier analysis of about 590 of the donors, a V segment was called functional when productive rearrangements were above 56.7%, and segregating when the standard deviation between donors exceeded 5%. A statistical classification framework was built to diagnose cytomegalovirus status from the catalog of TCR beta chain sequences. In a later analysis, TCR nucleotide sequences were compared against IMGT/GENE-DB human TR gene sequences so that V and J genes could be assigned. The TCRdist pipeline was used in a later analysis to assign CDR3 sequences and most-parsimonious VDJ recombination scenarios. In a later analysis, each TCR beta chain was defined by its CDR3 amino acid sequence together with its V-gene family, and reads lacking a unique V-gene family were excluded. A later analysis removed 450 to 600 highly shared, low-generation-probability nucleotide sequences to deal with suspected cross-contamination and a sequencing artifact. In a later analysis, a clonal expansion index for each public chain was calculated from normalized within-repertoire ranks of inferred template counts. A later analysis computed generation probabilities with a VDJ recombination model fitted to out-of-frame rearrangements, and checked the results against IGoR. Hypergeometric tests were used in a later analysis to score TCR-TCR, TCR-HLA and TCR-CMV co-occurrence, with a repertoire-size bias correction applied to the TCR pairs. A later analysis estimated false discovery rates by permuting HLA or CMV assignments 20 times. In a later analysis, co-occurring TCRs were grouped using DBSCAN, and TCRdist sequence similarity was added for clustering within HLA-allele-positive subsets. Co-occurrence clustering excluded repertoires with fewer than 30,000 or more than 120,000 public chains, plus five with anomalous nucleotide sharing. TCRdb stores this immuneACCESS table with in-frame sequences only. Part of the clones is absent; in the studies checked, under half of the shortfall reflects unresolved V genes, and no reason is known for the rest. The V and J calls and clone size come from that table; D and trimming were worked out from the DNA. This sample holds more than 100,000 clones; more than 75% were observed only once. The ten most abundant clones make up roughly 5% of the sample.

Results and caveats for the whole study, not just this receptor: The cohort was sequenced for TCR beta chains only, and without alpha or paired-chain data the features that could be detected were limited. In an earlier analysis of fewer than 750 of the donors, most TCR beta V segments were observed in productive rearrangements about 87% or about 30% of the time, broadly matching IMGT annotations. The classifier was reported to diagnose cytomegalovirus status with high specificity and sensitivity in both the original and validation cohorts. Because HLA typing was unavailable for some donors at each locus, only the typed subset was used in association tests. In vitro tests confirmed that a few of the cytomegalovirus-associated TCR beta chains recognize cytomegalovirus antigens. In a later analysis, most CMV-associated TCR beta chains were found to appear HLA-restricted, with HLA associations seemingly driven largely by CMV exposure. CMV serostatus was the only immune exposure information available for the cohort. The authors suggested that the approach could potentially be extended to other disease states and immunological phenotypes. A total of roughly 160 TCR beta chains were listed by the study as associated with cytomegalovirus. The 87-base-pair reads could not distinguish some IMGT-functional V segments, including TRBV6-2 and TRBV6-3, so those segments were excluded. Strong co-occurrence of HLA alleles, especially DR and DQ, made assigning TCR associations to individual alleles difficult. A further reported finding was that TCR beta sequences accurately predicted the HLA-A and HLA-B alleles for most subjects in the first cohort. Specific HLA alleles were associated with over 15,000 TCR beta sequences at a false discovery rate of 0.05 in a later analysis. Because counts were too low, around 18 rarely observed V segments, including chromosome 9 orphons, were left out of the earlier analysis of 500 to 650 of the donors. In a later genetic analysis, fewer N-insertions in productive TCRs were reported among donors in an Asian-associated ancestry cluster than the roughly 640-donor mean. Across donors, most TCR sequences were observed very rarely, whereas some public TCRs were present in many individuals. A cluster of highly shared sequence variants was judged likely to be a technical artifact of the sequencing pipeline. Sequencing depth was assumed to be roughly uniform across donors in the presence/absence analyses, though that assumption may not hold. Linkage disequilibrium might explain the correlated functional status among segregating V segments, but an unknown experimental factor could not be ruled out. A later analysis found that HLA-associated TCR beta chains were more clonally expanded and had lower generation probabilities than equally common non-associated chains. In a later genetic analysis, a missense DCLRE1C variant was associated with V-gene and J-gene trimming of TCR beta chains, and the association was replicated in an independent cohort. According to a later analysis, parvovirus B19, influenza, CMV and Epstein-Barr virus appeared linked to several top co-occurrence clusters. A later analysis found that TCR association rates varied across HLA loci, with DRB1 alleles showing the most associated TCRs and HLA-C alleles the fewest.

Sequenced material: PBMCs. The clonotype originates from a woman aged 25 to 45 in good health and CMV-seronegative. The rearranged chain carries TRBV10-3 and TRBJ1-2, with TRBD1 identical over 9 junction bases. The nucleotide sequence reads TGTGCCATCACGACAGGGGGTTCTTATGGCTACACCTTC. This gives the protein CAITTGGSYGYTF.